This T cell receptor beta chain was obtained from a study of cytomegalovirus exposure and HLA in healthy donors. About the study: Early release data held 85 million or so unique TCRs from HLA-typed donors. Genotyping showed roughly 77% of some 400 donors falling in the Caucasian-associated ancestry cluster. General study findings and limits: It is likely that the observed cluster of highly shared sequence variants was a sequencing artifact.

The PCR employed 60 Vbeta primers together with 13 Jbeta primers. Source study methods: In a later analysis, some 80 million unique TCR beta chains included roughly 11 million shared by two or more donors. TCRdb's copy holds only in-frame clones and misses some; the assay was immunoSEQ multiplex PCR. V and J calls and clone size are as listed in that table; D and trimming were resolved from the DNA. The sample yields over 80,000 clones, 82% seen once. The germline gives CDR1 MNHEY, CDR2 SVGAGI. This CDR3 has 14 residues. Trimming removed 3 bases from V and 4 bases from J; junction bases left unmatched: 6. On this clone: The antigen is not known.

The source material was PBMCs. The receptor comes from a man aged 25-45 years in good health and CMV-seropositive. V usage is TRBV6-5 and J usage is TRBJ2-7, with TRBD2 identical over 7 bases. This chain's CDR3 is CASSYGGSTYEQYF. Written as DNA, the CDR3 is TGTGCCAGCAGTTATGGCGGGAGTACTTACGAGCAGTACTTC.